This T cell receptor (beta chain) originates from a study of OX40 agonist ivuxolimab in advanced cancers. Background on the study: People who had prior anti-PD-1, anti-PD-L1 or anti-CTLA-4 therapy could take part, and roughly 40% had some. Study results and caveats: Some of the nonresponding patients also showed low levels of normalized T-cell clonal expansion.

Baseline, cycle 4 day 1, and cycle 7 day 1 were the blood sampling points. As concerns this clone: The antigen is undetermined.

Sequencing used immunoSEQ multiplex PCR; TCRdb keeps in-frame clones, though not all of them. This repertoire shows about 12,000 clones, roughly four fifths found once; its top ten account for roughly a fifth. This CDR3 comprises 13 residues. V was clipped by 2 bases and J by 5 bases, with 11 bases between them. CDR1 SGHNT and CDR2 YYREEE come from the germline V gene (reference sequence). The chain employs TRBV5-4 and TRBJ2-7, with D perhaps matching TRBD1 or TRBD2 (5 bases each). The source is an adult with an advanced solid tumor such as melanoma, head and neck, liver or kidney cancer. The sample here was CD4+ or CD8+ T cells sorted from blood, taken in a trial of the OX40 agonist ivuxolimab. The CDR3 spells CASSFGGVDEQYF. The CDR3 coding sequence is TGTGCCAGCAGCTTTGGGGGAGTGGACGAGCAGTACTTC.